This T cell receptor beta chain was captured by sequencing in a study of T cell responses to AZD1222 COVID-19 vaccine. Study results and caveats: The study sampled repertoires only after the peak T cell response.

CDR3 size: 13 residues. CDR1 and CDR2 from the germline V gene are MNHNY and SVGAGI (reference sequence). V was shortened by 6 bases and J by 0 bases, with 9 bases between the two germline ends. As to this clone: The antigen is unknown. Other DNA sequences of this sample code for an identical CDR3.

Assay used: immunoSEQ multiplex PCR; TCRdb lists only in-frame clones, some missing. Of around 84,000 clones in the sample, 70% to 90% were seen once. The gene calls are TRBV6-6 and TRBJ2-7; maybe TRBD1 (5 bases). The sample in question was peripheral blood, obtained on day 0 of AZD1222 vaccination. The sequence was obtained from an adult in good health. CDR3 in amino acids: CASSLTGSYEQYF. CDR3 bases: TGTGCCAGCAGCCTAACAGGCTCCTACGAGCAGTACTTC.